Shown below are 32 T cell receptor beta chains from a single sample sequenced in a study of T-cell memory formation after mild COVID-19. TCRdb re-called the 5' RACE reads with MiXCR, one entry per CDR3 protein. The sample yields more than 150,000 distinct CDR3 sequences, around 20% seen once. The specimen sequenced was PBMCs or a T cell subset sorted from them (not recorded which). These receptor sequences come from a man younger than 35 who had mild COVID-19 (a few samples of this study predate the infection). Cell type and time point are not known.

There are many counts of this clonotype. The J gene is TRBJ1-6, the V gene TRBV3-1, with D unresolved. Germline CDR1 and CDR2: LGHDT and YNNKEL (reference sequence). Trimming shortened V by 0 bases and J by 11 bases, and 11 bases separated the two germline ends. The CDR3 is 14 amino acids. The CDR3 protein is CASSQDGFKAPLHF. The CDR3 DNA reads TGTGCCAGCAGCCAAGACGGGTTCAAGGCACCCCTCCACTTT.

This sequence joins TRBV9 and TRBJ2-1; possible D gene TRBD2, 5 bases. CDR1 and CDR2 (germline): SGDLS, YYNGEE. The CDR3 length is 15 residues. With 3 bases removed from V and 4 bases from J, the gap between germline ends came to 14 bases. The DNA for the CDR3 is TGTGCCAGCAGCGCAGCGGCGGATGTTTACAATGAGCAGTTCTTC. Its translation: CASSAAADVYNEQFF.

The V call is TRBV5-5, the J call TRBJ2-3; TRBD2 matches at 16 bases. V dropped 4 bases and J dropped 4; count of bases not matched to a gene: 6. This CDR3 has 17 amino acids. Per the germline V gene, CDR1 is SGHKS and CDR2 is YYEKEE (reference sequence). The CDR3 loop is CASSIGTSGGAADTQYF. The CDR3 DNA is TGTGCCAGCAGCATAGGGACTAGCGGGGGGGCCGCAGATACGCAGTATTTT.

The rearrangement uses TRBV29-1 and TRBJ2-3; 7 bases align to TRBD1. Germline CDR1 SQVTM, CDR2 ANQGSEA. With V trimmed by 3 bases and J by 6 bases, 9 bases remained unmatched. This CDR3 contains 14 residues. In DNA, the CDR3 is TGCAGCGTTGATGTCAGGGGGTTCTTGGATACGCAGTATTTT. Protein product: CSVDVRGFLDTQYF.

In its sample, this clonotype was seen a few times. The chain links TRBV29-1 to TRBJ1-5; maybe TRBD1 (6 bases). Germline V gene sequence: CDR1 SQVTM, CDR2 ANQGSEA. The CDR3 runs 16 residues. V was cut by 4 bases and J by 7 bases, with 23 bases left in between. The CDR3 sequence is CSVVETGSDPGQPQHF. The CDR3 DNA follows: TGCAGCGTTGTTGAGACAGGTTCGGACCCCGGCCAGCCCCAGCATTTT.

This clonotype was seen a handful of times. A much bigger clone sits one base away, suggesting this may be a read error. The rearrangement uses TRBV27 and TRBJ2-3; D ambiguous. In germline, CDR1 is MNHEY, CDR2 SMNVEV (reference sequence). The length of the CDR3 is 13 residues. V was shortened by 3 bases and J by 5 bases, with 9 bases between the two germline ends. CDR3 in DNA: TGTGCCAGCAGTTTTAGGGTTCGAGATACGCAGTATTTT. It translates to CASSFRVRDTQYF.

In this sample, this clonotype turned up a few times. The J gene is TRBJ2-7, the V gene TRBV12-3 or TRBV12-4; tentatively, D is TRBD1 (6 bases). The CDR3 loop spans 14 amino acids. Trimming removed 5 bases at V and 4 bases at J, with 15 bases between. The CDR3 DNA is TGTGCCAGCAGTCTTCCCTACAGGGTATACGAGCAGTACGTC. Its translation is CASSLPYRVYEQYV.

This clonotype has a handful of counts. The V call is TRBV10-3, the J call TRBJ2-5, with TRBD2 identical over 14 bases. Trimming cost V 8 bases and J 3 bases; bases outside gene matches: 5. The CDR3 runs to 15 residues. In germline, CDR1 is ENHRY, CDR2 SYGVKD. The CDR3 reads CAIGLAGGLEETQYF. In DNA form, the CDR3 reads TGTGCCATCGGACTAGCGGGGGGCCTTGAAGAGACCCAGTACTTC.

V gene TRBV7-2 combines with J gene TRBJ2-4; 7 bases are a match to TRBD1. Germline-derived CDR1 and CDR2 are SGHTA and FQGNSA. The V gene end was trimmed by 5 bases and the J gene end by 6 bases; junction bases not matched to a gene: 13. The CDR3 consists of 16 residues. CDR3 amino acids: CASSPSRQGWGNIQYF. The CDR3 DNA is TGTGCCAGCAGCCCATCTCGACAGGGCTGGGGAAACATTCAGTACTTC.

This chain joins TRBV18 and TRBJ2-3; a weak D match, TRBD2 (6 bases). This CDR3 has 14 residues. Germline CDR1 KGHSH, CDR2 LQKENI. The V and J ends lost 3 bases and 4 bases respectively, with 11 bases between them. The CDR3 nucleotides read TGTGCCAGCTCACCGGGGCCGGGGGCAGATACGCAGTATTTT. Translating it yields CASSPGPGADTQYF.

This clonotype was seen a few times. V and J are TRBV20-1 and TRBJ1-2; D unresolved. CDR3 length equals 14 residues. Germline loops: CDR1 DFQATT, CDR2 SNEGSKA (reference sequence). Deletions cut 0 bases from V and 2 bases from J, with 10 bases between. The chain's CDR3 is CSARDTRANYGYTF. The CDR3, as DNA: TGCAGTGCTAGAGACACCCGGGCGAACTATGGCTACACCTTC.

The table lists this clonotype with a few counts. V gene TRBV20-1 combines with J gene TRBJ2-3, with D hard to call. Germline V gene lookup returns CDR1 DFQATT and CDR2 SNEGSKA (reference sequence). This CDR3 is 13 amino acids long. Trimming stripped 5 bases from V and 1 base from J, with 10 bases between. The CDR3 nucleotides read TGCAGTGCTTATCGAAGCGGCACAGATACGCAGTATTTT. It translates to CSAYRSGTDTQYF.

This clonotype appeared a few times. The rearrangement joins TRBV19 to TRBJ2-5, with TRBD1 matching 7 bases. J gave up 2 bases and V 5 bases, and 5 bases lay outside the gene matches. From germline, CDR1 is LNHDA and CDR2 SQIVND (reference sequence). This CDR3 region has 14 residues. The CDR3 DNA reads TGTGCCAGTAGTGCTGACAGGGCTCAAGAGACCCAGTACTTC. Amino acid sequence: CASSADRAQETQYF.

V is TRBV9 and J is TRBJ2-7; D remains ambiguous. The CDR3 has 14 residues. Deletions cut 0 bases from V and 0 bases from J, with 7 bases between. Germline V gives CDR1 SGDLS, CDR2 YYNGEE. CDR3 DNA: TGTGCCAGCAGCGTAGAATCCGGCTCCTACGAGCAGTACTTC. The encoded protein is CASSVESGSYEQYF.

In nucleotides, the CDR3 is TGTGCCAGCAGCTTTCCCGGTCCCTACGAGCAGTACGTC. It specifies CASSFPGPYEQYV. V gene TRBV5-5 combines with J gene TRBJ2-7; D unresolved. The CDR3 covers 13 residues. Germline V gene sequence: CDR1 SGHKS, CDR2 YYEKEE (reference sequence). V was shortened by 2 bases and J by 2 bases, with 8 bases between the two germline ends.

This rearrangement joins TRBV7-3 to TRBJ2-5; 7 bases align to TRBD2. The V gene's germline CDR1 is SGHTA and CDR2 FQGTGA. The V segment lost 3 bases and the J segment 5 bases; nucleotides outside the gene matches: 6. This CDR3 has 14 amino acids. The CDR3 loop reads CASSFSGVEETQYF. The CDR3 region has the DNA TGTGCCAGCAGCTTCAGCGGGGTAGAGGAGACCCAGTACTTC.

The DNA of the CDR3 is TGTGCCAGCAGTTACTCGAATCCAGGATACGAGCAGTACTTC. Translation: CASSYSNPGYEQYF. V and J are TRBV6-5 and TRBJ2-7; no firm D call. Trimming shortened V by 0 bases and J by 4 bases, and 10 bases separated the two germline ends. CDR1 MNHEY and CDR2 SVGAGI come from the germline V gene. CDR3 length equals 14 residues.

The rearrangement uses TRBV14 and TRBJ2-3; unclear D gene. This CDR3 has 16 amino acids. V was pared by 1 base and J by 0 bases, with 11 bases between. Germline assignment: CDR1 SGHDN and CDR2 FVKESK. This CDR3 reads CASSQGVGGSTDTQYF. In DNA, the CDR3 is TGTGCCAGCAGCCAAGGAGTTGGCGGTAGCACAGATACGCAGTATTTT.

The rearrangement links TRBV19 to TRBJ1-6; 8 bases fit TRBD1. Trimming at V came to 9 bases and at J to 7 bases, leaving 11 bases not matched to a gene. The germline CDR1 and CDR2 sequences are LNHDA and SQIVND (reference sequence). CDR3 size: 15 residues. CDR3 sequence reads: CASHEVGQGNSPLHF. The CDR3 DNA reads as TGTGCCAGCCACGAAGTAGGACAGGGAAATTCACCCCTCCACTTT.

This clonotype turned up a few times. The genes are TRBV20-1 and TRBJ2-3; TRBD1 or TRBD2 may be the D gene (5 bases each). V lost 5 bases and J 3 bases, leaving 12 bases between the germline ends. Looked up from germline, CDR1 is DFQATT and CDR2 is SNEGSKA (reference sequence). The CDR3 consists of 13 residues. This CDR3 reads CSAGGPGTDTQYF. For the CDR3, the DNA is TGCAGTGCTGGGGGACCGGGGACAGATACGCAGTATTTT.

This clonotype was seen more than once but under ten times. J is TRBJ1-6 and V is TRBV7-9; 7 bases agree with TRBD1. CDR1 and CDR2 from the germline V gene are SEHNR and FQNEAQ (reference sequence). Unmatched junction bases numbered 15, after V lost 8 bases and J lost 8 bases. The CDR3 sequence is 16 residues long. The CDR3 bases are TGTGCCAGCCAACTACCGTCGGGACAGCATTATTCACCCCTCCACTTT. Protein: CASQLPSGQHYSPLHF.

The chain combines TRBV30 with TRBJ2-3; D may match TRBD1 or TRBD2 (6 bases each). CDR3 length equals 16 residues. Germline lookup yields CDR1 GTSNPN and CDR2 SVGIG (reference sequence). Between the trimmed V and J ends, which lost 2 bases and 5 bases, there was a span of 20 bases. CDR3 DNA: TGTGCCTGGAGTTCCCCGGGACATCAGGGAGGAGATACGCAGTATTTT. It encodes CAWSSPGHQGGDTQYF.

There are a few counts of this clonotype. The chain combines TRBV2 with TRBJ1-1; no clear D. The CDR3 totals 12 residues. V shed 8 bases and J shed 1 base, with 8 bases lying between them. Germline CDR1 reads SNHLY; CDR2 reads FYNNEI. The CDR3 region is CASRPGNTEAFF. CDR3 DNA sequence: TGTGCCAGCCGCCCTGGGAACACTGAAGCTTTCTTT.

CDR3: CASSFNRVDRAFF. Written as DNA, the CDR3 is TGTGCCAGCAGTTTCAACCGGGTCGACCGGGCTTTCTTT. V gene TRBV12-3 or TRBV12-4 combines with J gene TRBJ1-1; unclear D gene. V was trimmed by 3 bases and J by 11 bases, leaving 16 bases between them. The CDR3 is made up of 13 amino acids.

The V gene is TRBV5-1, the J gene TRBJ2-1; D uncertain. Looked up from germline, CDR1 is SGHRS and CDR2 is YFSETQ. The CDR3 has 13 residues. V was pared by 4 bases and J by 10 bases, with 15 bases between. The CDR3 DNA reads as TGCGCCAGCAGCCCCACGGCTAGAATGGAGCAGTTCTTC. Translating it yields CASSPTARMEQFF.

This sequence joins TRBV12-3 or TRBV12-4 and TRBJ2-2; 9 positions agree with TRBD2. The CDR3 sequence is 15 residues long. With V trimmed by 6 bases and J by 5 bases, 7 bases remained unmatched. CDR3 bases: TGTGCCAGCAGAGTAGCGGGGGCTGGGACCGGGGAGCTGTTTTTT. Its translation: CASRVAGAGTGELFF.

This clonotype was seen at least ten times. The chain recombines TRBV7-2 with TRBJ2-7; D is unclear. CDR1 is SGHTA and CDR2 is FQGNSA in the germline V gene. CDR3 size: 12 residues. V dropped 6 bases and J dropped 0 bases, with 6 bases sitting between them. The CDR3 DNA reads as TGTGCCAGCAGTCCCCCCTCCTACGAGCAGTACTTC. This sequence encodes CASSPPSYEQYF. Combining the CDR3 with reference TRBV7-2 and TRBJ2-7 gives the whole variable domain GAGVSQSPSNKVTEKGKDVELRCDPISGHTALYWYRQSLGQGLEFLIYFQGNSAPDKSGLPSDRFSAERTGGSVSTLTIQRTQQEDSAVYLCASSPPSYEQYFGPGTRLTVT.

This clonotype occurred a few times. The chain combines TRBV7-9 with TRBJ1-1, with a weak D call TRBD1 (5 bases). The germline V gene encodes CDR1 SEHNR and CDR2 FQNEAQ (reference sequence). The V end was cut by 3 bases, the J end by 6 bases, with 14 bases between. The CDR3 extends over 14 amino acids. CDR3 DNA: TGTGCCAGCAGCTTGGGGTCCGGACATGCTGAAGCTTTCTTT. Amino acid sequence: CASSLGSGHAEAFF.

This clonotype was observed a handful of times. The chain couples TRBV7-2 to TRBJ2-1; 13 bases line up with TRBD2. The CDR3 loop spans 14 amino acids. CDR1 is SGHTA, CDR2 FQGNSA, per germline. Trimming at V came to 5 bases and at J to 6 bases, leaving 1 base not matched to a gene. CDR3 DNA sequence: TGTGCCAGCAGCCGGACTAGCGGGGGCAATGAGCAGTTCTTC. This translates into CASSRTSGGNEQFF.

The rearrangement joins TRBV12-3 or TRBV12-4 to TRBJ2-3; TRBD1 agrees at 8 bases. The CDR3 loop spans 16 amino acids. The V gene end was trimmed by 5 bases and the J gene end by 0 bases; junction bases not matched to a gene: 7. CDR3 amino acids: CASSRTRGQSTDTQYF. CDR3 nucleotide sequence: TGTGCCAGCAGTAGAACCAGGGGGCAGAGCACAGATACGCAGTATTTT.

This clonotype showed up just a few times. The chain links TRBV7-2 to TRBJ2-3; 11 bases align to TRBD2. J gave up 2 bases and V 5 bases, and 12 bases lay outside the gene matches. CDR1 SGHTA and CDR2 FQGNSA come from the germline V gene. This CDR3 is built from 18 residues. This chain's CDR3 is CASSPQALAGGHTDTQYF. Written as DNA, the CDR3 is TGTGCCAGCAGCCCCCAGGCTCTAGCGGGGGGACACACAGATACGCAGTATTTT.

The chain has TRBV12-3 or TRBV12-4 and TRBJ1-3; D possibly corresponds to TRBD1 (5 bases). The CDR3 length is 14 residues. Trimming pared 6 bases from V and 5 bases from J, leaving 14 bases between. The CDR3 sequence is CASRHDSARNTIYF. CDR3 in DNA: TGTGCCAGCAGACACGACAGCGCAAGAAACACCATATATTTT.